This T cell receptor beta chain originates from a study of OX40 agonist ivuxolimab in advanced cancers. As for the study in general: Patients in the trial were receiving intravenous ivuxolimab every 2 weeks, at doses of 0.01 to 10 mg/kg. One hepatocellular carcinoma and two cutaneous melanoma patients partially responded. Of the participants, 40% had some prior anti-PD-1, anti-PD-L1 or anti-CTLA-4 therapy, which was allowed. Whole-study findings and limits: Expanded clones were, on average, more numerous among CD8+ T cells than CD4+.

V gave up 6 bases and J gave up 3 bases, with 9 bases separating them. CDR3 length: 11 amino acids. CDR1 and CDR2 (germline): DFQATT, SNEGSKA (reference sequence). TCRdb keeps only in-frame clones here, not all; method: immunoSEQ multiplex PCR. The data hold some 45,000 clones, with about 79% observed a single time. About this clone: The antigen is unknown.

This TCR was recovered from an adult with an advanced solid tumor such as melanoma, head and neck, liver or kidney cancer. The J gene is TRBJ2-7, the V gene TRBV20-1; no clear D. The source was CD4+ or CD8+ T cells sorted from blood, collected in a trial of the OX40 agonist ivuxolimab. The CDR3: CSAGSHYEQYF. DNA for the CDR3: TGCAGTGCGGGCAGCCACTACGAGCAGTACTTC.